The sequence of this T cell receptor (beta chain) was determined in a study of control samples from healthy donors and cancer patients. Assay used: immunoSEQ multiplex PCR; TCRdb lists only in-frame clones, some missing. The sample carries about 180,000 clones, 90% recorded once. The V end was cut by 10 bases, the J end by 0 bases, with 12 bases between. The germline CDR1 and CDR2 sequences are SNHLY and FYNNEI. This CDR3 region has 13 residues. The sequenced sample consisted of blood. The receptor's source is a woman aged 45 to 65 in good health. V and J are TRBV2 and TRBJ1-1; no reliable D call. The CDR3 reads CATQVGMNTEAFF. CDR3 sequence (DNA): TGTGCCACCCAGGTCGGGATGAACACTGAAGCTTTCTTT.